Below are 21 T cell receptor beta chains sequenced from a single sample in a study of blood T cell repertoires in COVID-19. The repertoire was sequenced with immunoSEQ multiplex PCR; TCRdb's copy has only in-frame clones and lacks some. Of 130,000 to 150,000 clones listed, around four fifths are singletons. The specimen sequenced was peripheral blood. The source of these receptors is a human donor in a cohort sampled during active COVID-19.

The rearrangement joins TRBV5-1 to TRBJ2-7, with TRBD1 as a possible D gene (6 bases). The CDR3 consists of 14 residues. CDR1 and CDR2 from the germline V gene are SGHRS and YFSETQ. V was shortened by 5 bases and J by 7 bases, with 19 bases between the two germline ends. The CDR3, as DNA: TGCGCCAGCAGGTCCAGGGGAAACGAATTAGAGCAGTACTTC. Protein sequence: CASRSRGNELEQYF.

The chain employs TRBV19 and TRBJ1-6; D is unclear. This CDR3 spans 13 amino acids. CDR1 is LNHDA, CDR2 SQIVND, per germline (reference sequence). Deletions cut 5 bases from V and 10 bases from J, with 12 bases between. CDR3 region: CASSDAEGSPLHF. CDR3 nucleotides: TGTGCCAGTAGTGACGCCGAGGGATCACCCCTCCACTTT.

The chain joins TRBV2 to TRBJ1-1, with 7 bases fitting TRBD1. V dropped 0 bases and J dropped 7; count of bases not matched to a gene: 8. Looked up from germline, CDR1 is SNHLY and CDR2 is FYNNEI. This CDR3 has 15 residues. The CDR3 loop reads CASSEALWAGGEAFF. CDR3 sequence (DNA): TGTGCCAGCAGTGAAGCGCTTTGGGCAGGGGGTGAAGCTTTCTTT.

The chain joins TRBV7-2 to TRBJ2-7; 7 bases are a match to TRBD1. The ends lost 4 bases at V and 0 bases at J; junction bases unmatched: 0. Germline V gene sequence: CDR1 SGHTA, CDR2 FQGNSA. The CDR3 is made up of 13 amino acids. CDR3 protein: CASSWDSSYEQYF. CDR3 coding DNA: TGTGCCAGCAGCTGGGACAGCTCCTACGAGCAGTACTTC.

The rearrangement joins TRBV4-3 to TRBJ1-4; 10 bases are shared with TRBD1. With 3 bases clipped from V and 7 bases from J, the junction kept 5 bases outside the gene matches. The CDR3 runs 15 residues. CDR1 is LGHNA, CDR2 YSLEER, per germline. The CDR3 bases are TGCGCCAGCAGCCACCCCGGGACAGGGGTTGAAAAACTGTTTTTT. This sequence encodes CASSHPGTGVEKLFF.

The chain uses TRBV7-2 and TRBJ2-5; the match to TRBD2 covers 7 bases. Germline CDR1 reads SGHTA; CDR2 reads FQGNSA. V lost 6 bases, J lost 7 bases, and 17 bases stayed unmatched. The CDR3 spans 16 residues. The CDR3 region is CASSSRGRGSYGTQYF. CDR3 nucleotides: TGTGCCAGCAGTTCCCGGGGGAGGGGATCTTACGGGACCCAGTACTTC.

This chain joins TRBV3-1 (or the pseudogene TRBV3-2) and TRBJ1-4; possible D gene TRBD1, 5 bases. Trimming pared 4 bases from V and 7 bases from J, leaving 13 bases between. The CDR3 runs 14 residues. Germline CDR1 is LGHDT and CDR2 is YNNKEL (reference sequence). The CDR3 loop reads CASSLRQGSEKLFF. Here the CDR3 DNA reads TGTGCCAGCAGCCTACGGCAGGGTAGTGAAAAACTGTTTTTT.

This chain connects TRBV7-9 to TRBJ1-1, with 7 positions matching TRBD1. The CDR3 has 16 amino acids. Germline-derived CDR1 and CDR2 are SEHNR and FQNEAQ (reference sequence). After removal of 0 bases from V and 4 bases from J, the junction contained 8 bases not matched to a gene. The CDR3 region has the DNA TGTGCCAGCAGCTTAGCATCCCAGGGGGACGGCACTGAAGCTTTCTTT. This codes for CASSLASQGDGTEAFF.

The chain recombines TRBV6-2 or TRBV6-3 with TRBJ1-2; D gene ambiguous. The CDR3 is 12 amino acids. V was clipped by 5 bases and J by 5 bases, with 9 bases between them. Looked up from germline, CDR1 is MNHEY and CDR2 is SVGEGT. CDR3 DNA: TGTGCCAGCAGTCGACTAGGGTATGGCTACACCTTC. The encoded protein is CASSRLGYGYTF.

This clone was detected only once. The V call is TRBV11-2, the J call TRBJ2-3; D is unresolved. The length of the CDR3 is 14 residues. Trimming took 1 base from V and 0 from J, leaving 5 bases between them. Germline loops: CDR1 SGHAT, CDR2 FQNNGV. The chain's CDR3 is CASSLGQSTDTQYF. The CDR3 bases are TGTGCCAGCAGCTTAGGACAAAGCACAGATACGCAGTATTTT.

The chain carries TRBV15 and TRBJ1-2; 7 bases agree with TRBD1. There are 12 residues in the CDR3. Germline V lookup: CDR1 LNHNV, CDR2 YYDKDF (reference sequence). The ends lost 6 bases at V and 5 bases at J; junction bases unmatched: 3. The CDR3 is CATSSGQYGYTF. The DNA for the CDR3 is TGTGCCACCAGTTCGGGACAGTATGGCTACACCTTC.

The rearrangement joins TRBV29-1 to TRBJ2-3; TRBD2 agrees at 10 bases. This CDR3 is built from 13 residues. The germline gives CDR1 SQVTM, CDR2 ANQGSEA. Unmatched junction bases numbered 4, after V lost 6 bases and J lost 4 bases. The CDR3, as DNA: TGCAGCGTCCTAGCGGGAGCCCCAGATACGCAGTATTTT. This sequence encodes CSVLAGAPDTQYF.

V usage is TRBV6-4 and J usage is TRBJ2-3; D is perhaps TRBD2 (6 bases). Trimming pared 2 bases from V and 7 bases from J, leaving 16 bases between. CDR1 is MRHNA, CDR2 SNTAGT, per germline. CDR3 length: 15 residues. The CDR3 nucleotides read TGTGCCAGCAGTGACGGCGGGACCGGGGGTAATACGCAGTATTTT. Translation gives CASSDGGTGGNTQYF.

The chain links TRBV6-2 or TRBV6-3 to TRBJ2-1; 7 nucleotides align to TRBD2. The CDR3 loop spans 15 amino acids. J gave up 2 bases and V 6 bases, and 7 bases lay outside the gene matches. Germline V gene data show CDR1 as MNHEY and CDR2 as SVGEGT. The CDR3 nucleotides read TGTGCCAGCAGCCGCGGGGGTGGGCCCTACAATGAGCAGTTCTTC. Translating gives CASSRGGGPYNEQFF.

The chain couples TRBV19 to TRBJ1-4; D is unresolved. CDR1 and CDR2 (germline): LNHDA, SQIVND (reference sequence). Trimming stripped 11 bases from V and 7 bases from J, with 14 bases between. The CDR3 is 12 residues long. This chain's CDR3 is CAVEEGREKLFF. CDR3 nucleotides: TGTGCCGTGGAGGAGGGCCGTGAAAAACTGTTTTTT.

The rearrangement links TRBV7-8 to TRBJ1-4; D unclear. The CDR3 is 15 amino acids. Trimming removed 5 bases at V and 5 bases at J, with 15 bases between. The V gene's germline CDR1 is SGHVS and CDR2 FQNEAQ. CDR3 DNA: TGTGCCAGCAGCCCGTGGACGACGGGAAATGAAAAACTGTTTTTT. This translates into CASSPWTTGNEKLFF.

The chain combines TRBV28 with TRBJ1-1, with a tentative D call TRBD1 (6 bases). CDR3 size: 14 residues. Germline V gene data show CDR1 as MDHEN and CDR2 as SYDVKM. V was pared by 8 bases and J by 1 base, with 14 bases between. The CDR3 bases are TGTGCCAGCCGGCCGGGACAACAGAACACTGAAGCTTTCTTT. Protein sequence: CASRPGQQNTEAFF.

The gene calls are TRBV12-3 or TRBV12-4 and TRBJ1-2, with D hard to call. The V and J ends lost 5 bases and 1 base respectively, with 5 bases between them. The CDR3 contains 12 residues. This CDR3 is CASSISNYGYTF. Written as DNA, the CDR3 is TGTGCCAGCAGTATCAGTAACTATGGCTACACCTTC.

CDR3 sequence (DNA): TGCGCCAGCAGCCCCCAGTGGGCTGCGGAGACCCAGTACTTC. Translation gives CASSPQWAAETQYF. The V gene is TRBV4-1, the J gene TRBJ2-5, with D hard to call. The CDR3 runs 14 residues. V lost 4 bases and J lost 5, with 14 bases in between. Germline V gives CDR1 MGHRA, CDR2 YSYEKL.

The sample holds a few counts of this clone. The J gene is TRBJ1-3, the V gene TRBV3-1 (or the pseudogene TRBV3-2); D unresolved. The CDR3 totals 14 residues. Between the trimmed V and J ends, which lost 4 bases and 4 bases, there was a span of 11 bases. Germline-derived CDR1 and CDR2 are LGHDT and YNNKEL (reference sequence). DNA of the CDR3: TGTGCCAGCAGCCTGACAAATCGGGGAAACACCATATATTTT. This codes for CASSLTNRGNTIYF.

The J gene is TRBJ1-5, the V gene TRBV2; TRBD1 matches at 9 bases. Losses at the gene ends were 6 bases for V and 1 base for J; bases not matched to a gene: 7. Looked up from germline, CDR1 is SNHLY and CDR2 is FYNNEI. This CDR3 is 16 amino acids long. The CDR3 reads CASRGDREESNQPQHF. CDR3 nucleotides: TGTGCCAGCAGGGGGGACAGGGAAGAAAGCAATCAGCCCCAGCATTTT.